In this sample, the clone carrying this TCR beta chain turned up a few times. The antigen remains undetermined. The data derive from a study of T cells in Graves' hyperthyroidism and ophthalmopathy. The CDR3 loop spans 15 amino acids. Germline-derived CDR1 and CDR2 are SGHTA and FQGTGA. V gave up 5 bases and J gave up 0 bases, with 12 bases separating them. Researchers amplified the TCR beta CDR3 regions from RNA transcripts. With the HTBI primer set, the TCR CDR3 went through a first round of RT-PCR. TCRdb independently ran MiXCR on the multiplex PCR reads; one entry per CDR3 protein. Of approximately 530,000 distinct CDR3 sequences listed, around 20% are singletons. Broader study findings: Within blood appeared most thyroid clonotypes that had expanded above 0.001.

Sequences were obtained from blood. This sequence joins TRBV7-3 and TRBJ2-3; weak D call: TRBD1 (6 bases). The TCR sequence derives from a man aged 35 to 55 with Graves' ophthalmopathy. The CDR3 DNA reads TGTGCCAGCAGCCCCGGACAGTTTAGCACAGATACGCAGTATTTT. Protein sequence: CASSPGQFSTDTQYF.